Shown below are 17 T cell receptor beta chains from a single sample sequenced in a study of glioma-infiltrating T cells after dendritic cell vaccination. Sequencing was performed with immunoSEQ multiplex PCR; in TCRdb, only in-frame clones are kept and a portion is missing. Here the sample spans just under 100,000 clones, 75% to 90% being singletons. Time point denoted: after dendritic cell vaccination, including at tumor progression/relapse. Specimen: blood, collected after dendritic cell vaccination. These receptors were collected from a human donor with glioblastoma.

CDR3 coding DNA: TGTGCCAGCCCAGCTAGCGGGAGGAATGAGCAGTTCTTC. Protein product: CASPASGRNEQFF. The chain links TRBV2 to TRBJ2-1; 11 nucleotides agree with TRBD2. The J segment lost 7 bases and the V segment lost 8 bases, leaving 4 bases of the junction unmatched. This CDR3 has 13 residues. From germline, CDR1 is SNHLY and CDR2 FYNNEI.

The gene calls are TRBV28 and TRBJ2-5; D is possibly TRBD1 (6 bases). The germline V and J ends were trimmed by 5 bases and 5 bases, with 18 bases remaining between them. The CDR3 covers 15 residues. Germline V lookup: CDR1 MDHEN, CDR2 SYDVKM. CDR3 DNA: TGTGCCAGCAGTCCCGTGGGGGCTGCACGGGAGACCCAGTACTTC. It codes for CASSPVGAARETQYF.

This rearrangement joins TRBV6-5 to TRBJ1-2; 7 bases are shared with TRBD1. Germline V gene data show CDR1 as MNHEY and CDR2 as SVGAGI. J was trimmed by 3 bases and V by 4 bases; bases with no gene match: 5. CDR3 length: 14 amino acids. The CDR3 is CASSFYRGDYGYTF. CDR3 DNA: TGTGCCAGCAGTTTTTACAGGGGCGACTATGGCTACACCTTC.

The V and J genes are TRBV6-1 and TRBJ2-3; D is uncertain. The CDR3 has 12 residues. The V end was cut by 4 bases, the J end by 2 bases, with 4 bases between. CDR1 and CDR2 from the germline V gene are MNHNS and SASEGT. As DNA, the CDR3 is TGTGCCAGCAGTGCCCTCACAGATACGCAGTATTTT. Translated, it gives CASSALTDTQYF.

This clone has a single count. The gene calls are TRBV28 and TRBJ1-2; 8 nucleotides match TRBD1. Germline CDR1 and CDR2: MDHEN and SYDVKM. J was trimmed by 6 bases and V by 8 bases; bases with no gene match: 14. The CDR3 has 15 amino acids. In DNA, the CDR3 is TGTGCCAGCGAAGGAAATTCAGGGGGCGCAAATGGCTACACCTTC. Its protein product is CASEGNSGGANGYTF.

This clone has just one count. The chain carries TRBV19 and TRBJ2-7, with a possible D match to TRBD1 (6 bases). V gave up 6 bases and J gave up 2 bases, with 17 bases separating them. This CDR3 is 15 amino acids long. The germline gives CDR1 LNHDA, CDR2 SQIVND (reference sequence). The CDR3 protein is CASSLSSGETYEQYF. The CDR3 DNA reads TGTGCCAGTAGCCTTTCCTCAGGGGAAACCTACGAGCAGTACTTC.

This clone occurred a few times. This chain joins TRBV28 and TRBJ2-7; no definite D call. Trimming stripped 3 bases from V and 2 bases from J, with 14 bases between. The germline CDR1 and CDR2 sequences are MDHEN and SYDVKM. The CDR3 runs to 15 residues. The CDR3 spells CASSFPSSVAYEQYF. In nucleotides, the CDR3 is TGTGCCAGCAGTTTCCCGTCGTCGGTGGCCTACGAGCAGTACTTC.

This clone was seen just once. V gene TRBV30 combines with J gene TRBJ2-7, with 7 bases that match TRBD1. Germline CDR1 and CDR2: GTSNPN and SVGIG (reference sequence). V lost 2 bases and J lost 2; bases outside the gene matches: 9. The CDR3 consists of 15 residues. As DNA, the CDR3 is TGTGCCTGGAGTACTTTAGGACAGGAACCCTACGAGCAGTACTTC. This encodes CAWSTLGQEPYEQYF.

This rearrangement joins TRBV5-1 to TRBJ2-7; D unresolved. Between the trimmed V and J ends, which lost 0 bases and 3 bases, there was a span of 10 bases. Germline V gene sequence: CDR1 SGHRS, CDR2 YFSETQ. The CDR3 totals 14 residues. CDR3: CASSLVGAIYEQYF. CDR3 nucleotide sequence: TGCGCCAGCAGCTTGGTCGGAGCCATCTACGAGCAGTACTTC.

V usage is TRBV6-1 and J usage is TRBJ2-3, with TRBD1 identical over 9 bases. J gave up 1 base and V 4 bases, and 3 bases lay outside the gene matches. Germline V lookup: CDR1 MNHNS, CDR2 SASEGT. The CDR3 covers 15 residues. The CDR3 nucleotides are TGTGCCAGCAGTGGGACAGGGGCTGGCACAGATACGCAGTATTTT. Translating gives CASSGTGAGTDTQYF.

The J gene is TRBJ1-2, the V gene TRBV6-1; 9 bases line up with TRBD1. The V and J ends lost 4 bases and 4 bases, in that order; junction bases with no gene match: 4. Germline CDR1 MNHNS, CDR2 SASEGT. This CDR3 region has 14 residues. This chain's CDR3 is CASSGTGARYGYTF. DNA of the CDR3: TGTGCCAGCAGTGGGACAGGGGCCCGCTATGGCTACACCTTC.

Here the CDR3 reads CATSLSDSSSYNEQFF. CDR3 nucleotides: TGTGCCACCTCGCTCTCGGACTCGTCCTCCTACAATGAGCAGTTCTTC. The V and J genes are TRBV28 and TRBJ2-1; a weak D match, TRBD2 (5 bases). Germline V gene sequence: CDR1 MDHEN, CDR2 SYDVKM. This CDR3 spans 16 amino acids. Trimming took 10 bases from V and 0 from J, leaving 19 bases between them. The whole variable domain, filled in from reference TRBV28 and TRBJ2-1, reads DVKVTQSSRYLVKRTGEKVFLECVQDMDHENMFWYRQDPGLGLRLIYFSYDVKMKEKGDIPEGYSVSREKKERFSLILESASTNQTSMYLCATSLSDSSSYNEQFFGPGTRLTVL.

This clone has only one observation. V usage is TRBV30 and J usage is TRBJ1-3; the D is unclear. Germline loops: CDR1 GTSNPN, CDR2 SVGIG (reference sequence). CDR3 length equals 15 residues. V was shortened by 0 bases and J by 0 bases, with 9 bases between the two germline ends. This CDR3 is CAWSVRIYSGNTIYF. CDR3 bases: TGTGCCTGGAGTGTCAGAATTTACTCTGGAAACACCATATATTTT.

The rearrangement links TRBV28 to TRBJ2-7, with D tentatively TRBD2 (6 bases). CDR3 length: 14 residues. With 3 bases removed from V and 8 bases from J, the gap between germline ends came to 17 bases. Germline V gene lookup returns CDR1 MDHEN and CDR2 SYDVKM. As DNA, the CDR3 is TGTGCCAGCAGTTTGGGGGGAACTATTATCAAGCAGTACTTC. Translated, it gives CASSLGGTIIKQYF.

This CDR3 reads CASSLEGGRNYEQYF. The CDR3 nucleotides read TGTGCCAGCAGCTTGGAGGGGGGGCGGAACTACGAGCAGTACTTC. This sequence joins TRBV11-1 and TRBJ2-7; perhaps TRBD2 as D (7 bases). The V end was cut by 3 bases, the J end by 3 bases, with 15 bases between. This CDR3 comprises 15 residues. Germline V gives CDR1 SGHAT, CDR2 FQDESV (reference sequence).

This chain links TRBV30 with TRBJ2-7; 8 nucleotides match TRBD2. V was pared by 7 bases and J by 3 bases, with 2 bases of the junction left unmatched. The CDR3 runs to 11 residues. CDR1 is GTSNPN, CDR2 SVGIG, per germline (reference sequence). In DNA form, the CDR3 reads TGTGCCTCGACTAGCGACTACGAGCAGTACTTC. Its translation is CASTSDYEQYF.

V gene TRBV30 combines with J gene TRBJ1-5, with 9 bases that match TRBD1. Germline CDR1 and CDR2: GTSNPN and SVGIG (reference sequence). The CDR3 extends over 14 amino acids. Trimming at V came to 1 base and at J to 3 bases, leaving 1 base not matched to a gene. The CDR3 loop is CAWSGDRANQPQHF. CDR3 DNA: TGTGCCTGGAGTGGGGACAGGGCCAATCAGCCCCAGCATTTT.